These 17 T cell receptor beta chains were all obtained from the same sample, sequenced in a study of naive and memory T cell subsets. The SP2 primer and nested alpha and beta constant region primers amplified ligated cDNA in four rounds. A single record per CDR3 protein comes from TCRdb applying MiXCR to the 5' RACE reads. The table has tens of thousands of distinct CDR3 sequences, around 7.7% seen once. The library had UMIs added by 3' ligation of an oligonucleotide to TCR cDNA. These receptors came from a male donor in good health.

This clonotype showed up many times. The chain is built from TRBV18 and TRBJ2-2; D call uncertain. Germline lookup yields CDR1 KGHSH and CDR2 LQKENI. There are 15 residues in the CDR3. V was clipped by 2 bases and J by 1 base, with 8 bases between them. The CDR3 loop reads CASSPGSVNTGELFF. CDR3 DNA sequence: TGTGCCAGCTCACCAGGGTCAGTGAACACCGGGGAGCTGTTTTTT.

The sample holds many counts of this clonotype. V usage is TRBV2 and J usage is TRBJ2-2; D is possibly TRBD1 or TRBD2 (5 bases each). V was shortened by 6 bases and J by 7 bases, with 15 bases between the two germline ends. The CDR3 sequence is 14 residues long. Germline lookup yields CDR1 SNHLY and CDR2 FYNNEI. Here the CDR3 DNA reads TGTGCCAGCAGAGGGACGGTTGGTGGCGGGGAGCTGTTTTTT. It is translated as CASRGTVGGGELFF.

Only a few counts were recorded for this clonotype. The rearrangement links TRBV7-8 to TRBJ2-1, with 9 positions matching TRBD2. Germline CDR1 SGHVS, CDR2 FQNEAQ. V was clipped by 5 bases and J by 5 bases; unmatched bases: 7. CDR3 length equals 15 residues. The CDR3 bases are TGTGCCAGCAGCCTCCGACTAGCGGCGGACAATGAGCAGTTCTTC. Translated, it gives CASSLRLAADNEQFF.

The table lists this clonotype with many counts. The J gene is TRBJ2-2, the V gene TRBV29-1; D possibly corresponds to TRBD2 (5 bases). The CDR3 length is 13 residues. Germline CDR1 reads SQVTM; CDR2 reads ANQGSEA. The germline V and J ends were trimmed by 6 bases and 1 base, with 9 bases remaining between them. The CDR3 spells CSVGAGNTGELFF. Written as DNA, the CDR3 is TGCAGCGTGGGCGCGGGGAACACCGGGGAGCTGTTTTTT.

This clonotype was seen many times. The gene calls are TRBV6-1 and TRBJ2-1, with 8 bases identical to TRBD1. In germline, CDR1 is MNHNS, CDR2 SASEGT. The V segment lost 7 bases and the J segment 14 bases; nucleotides outside the gene matches: 10. The CDR3 has 12 amino acids. CDR3 DNA: TGTGCCAGCACAGGGGATTACAGGGGGAAGTTCTTC. Translated: CASTGDYRGKFF.

The rearrangement links TRBV18 to TRBJ1-5; possible D gene TRBD1, 5 bases. Germline CDR1 and CDR2: KGHSH and LQKENI. CDR3 length equals 15 residues. V gave up 0 bases and J gave up 2 bases, with 8 bases separating them. CDR3 sequence reads: CASSPPGTGNQPQHF. CDR3 bases: TGTGCCAGCTCACCACCAGGGACGGGCAATCAGCCCCAGCATTTT.

This clonotype was counted at least ten times. This chain connects TRBV6-1 to TRBJ1-4; 12 bases are a match to TRBD1. V trimming: 8 bases; J trimming: 1 base; junction bases outside the gene matches: 8. Germline-derived CDR1 and CDR2 are MNHNS and SASEGT. The CDR3 runs 17 residues. The DNA of the CDR3 is TGTGCCAGCCACCGGGACAGGGGGCGAGGAACTAATGAAAAACTGTTTTTT. This encodes CASHRDRGRGTNEKLFF.

This CDR3 reads CSARGGKDYEQYF. The CDR3 coding sequence is TGCAGTGCTAGAGGAGGGAAGGACTACGAGCAGTACTTC. The V and J genes are TRBV20-1 and TRBJ2-7, with a tentative D call TRBD2 (5 bases). Looked up from germline, CDR1 is DFQATT and CDR2 is SNEGSKA (reference sequence). With 1 base removed from V and 3 bases from J, the gap between germline ends came to 10 bases. The CDR3 is made up of 13 amino acids.

This clonotype was seen ten or more times. V is TRBV29-1 and J is TRBJ2-1, with no clear D. The V and J ends lost 0 bases and 3 bases respectively, with 12 bases between them. The V gene's germline CDR1 is SQVTM and CDR2 ANQGSEA. The length of the CDR3 is 15 residues. As DNA, the CDR3 is TGCAGCGTTGAAGATTTACTTGAGCACTACAATGAGCAGTTCTTC. Encoded protein: CSVEDLLEHYNEQFF.

This clonotype was found many times. The V gene is TRBV10-3, the J gene TRBJ1-1; D is unresolved. Trimming cost V 6 bases and J 0 bases, with 11 bases left between them. This CDR3 comprises 14 residues. Per germline, CDR1 ENHRY and CDR2 SYGVKD. Written as DNA, the CDR3 is TGTGCCATCAGCCGGACGGGAATGAACACTGAAGCTTTCTTT. As protein: CAISRTGMNTEAFF.

Remarks on this clonotype: Given a much more abundant clone one base away, this may be a read error. CDR3 nucleotide sequence: TGTGCCATCACCGACAGGGGGAATTCACCCCTCCACTTT. This sequence encodes CAITDRGNSPLHF. This chain connects TRBV2 to TRBJ1-6; TRBD1 agrees at 9 bases. V was clipped by 10 bases and J by 7 bases; unmatched bases: 5. Germline loops: CDR1 SNHLY, CDR2 FYNNEI. CDR3 size: 13 residues.

The J gene is TRBJ2-3, the V gene TRBV6-2 or TRBV6-3; possibly TRBD2 for D (5 bases). This CDR3 has 12 amino acids. Germline V gene lookup returns CDR1 MNHEY and CDR2 SVGEGT. Trimming stripped 11 bases from V and 7 bases from J, with 16 bases between. Here the CDR3 reads CAHGTGLNTQYF. The CDR3 DNA sequence: TGTGCCCATGGAACGGGATTGAATACGCAGTATTTT.

This clonotype was detected ten times or more. V and J are TRBV5-6 and TRBJ1-2; D is ambiguous. Germline values: CDR1 SGHDT, CDR2 YYEEEE. V was clipped by 0 bases and J by 4 bases, with 13 bases between them. This CDR3 region has 15 residues. CDR3 residues: CASSLDASYFYGYTF. In DNA, the CDR3 is TGTGCCAGCAGCTTGGATGCAAGCTACTTCTATGGCTACACCTTC.

The sample holds many counts of this clonotype. The V call is TRBV5-1, the J call TRBJ2-2, with 10 bases lining up with TRBD2. Germline CDR1 SGHRS, CDR2 YFSETQ. J gave up 6 bases and V 5 bases, and 7 bases lay outside the gene matches. The CDR3 sequence is 15 residues long. This chain's CDR3 is CASSPASGSAGELFF. The CDR3, as DNA: TGCGCCAGCAGTCCCGCTAGCGGGAGCGCCGGGGAGCTGTTTTTT.

In its sample, this clonotype ranks as medium-sized. The chain has TRBV28 and TRBJ2-3; weak D call: TRBD1 (6 bases). The V end was cut by 4 bases, the J end by 4 bases, with 15 bases between. CDR1 is MDHEN, CDR2 SYDVKM, per germline. This CDR3 region has 15 residues. The CDR3 region is CASSYLVEGADTQYF. The CDR3 DNA follows: TGTGCCAGCAGTTATCTGGTTGAGGGGGCAGATACGCAGTATTTT.

This clonotype has only a few counts. J is TRBJ1-1 and V is TRBV2; D is unresolved. Trimming took off 8 bases at V and 3 bases at J, with 7 bases between the two ends. CDR1 is SNHLY and CDR2 is FYNNEI in the germline V gene. This CDR3 region has 11 residues. This CDR3 reads CASRSDTEAFF. The CDR3 nucleotides are TGTGCCAGCCGCTCCGACACTGAAGCTTTCTTT.

The V gene is TRBV29-1, the J gene TRBJ1-1, with 8 bases fitting TRBD1. J gave up 6 bases and V 7 bases, and 10 bases lay outside the gene matches. The CDR3 consists of 13 residues. CDR1 and CDR2 (germline): SQVTM, ANQGSEA. CDR3 in amino acids: CSAVTGVGPEAFF. DNA for the CDR3: TGCAGCGCTGTGACAGGGGTTGGGCCTGAAGCTTTCTTT.